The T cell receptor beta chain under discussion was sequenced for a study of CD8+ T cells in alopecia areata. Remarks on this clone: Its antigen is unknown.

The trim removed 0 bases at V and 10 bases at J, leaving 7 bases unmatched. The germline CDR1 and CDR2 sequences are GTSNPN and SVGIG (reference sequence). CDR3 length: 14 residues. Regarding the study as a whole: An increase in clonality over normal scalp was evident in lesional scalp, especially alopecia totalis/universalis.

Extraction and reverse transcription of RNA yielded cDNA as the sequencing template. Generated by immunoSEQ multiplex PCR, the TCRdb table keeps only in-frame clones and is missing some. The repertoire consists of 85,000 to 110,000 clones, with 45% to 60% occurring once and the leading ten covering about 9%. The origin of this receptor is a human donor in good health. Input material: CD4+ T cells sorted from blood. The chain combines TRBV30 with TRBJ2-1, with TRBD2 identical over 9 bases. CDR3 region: CAWSVLRGGGEQFF. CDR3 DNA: TGTGCCTGGAGTGTACTGCGGGGGGGCGGCGAGCAGTTCTTC.